Each of the 14 T cell receptor beta chains below was sequenced from the same sample in a study of beta chain features in type 1 diabetes. Findings of the study overall: People with Type 1 diabetes carried modestly yet significantly shorter TCRB CDR3s in all four CD4+ subsets.

No cognate antigen is known for these TCRs. Every isolated RNA sample was fully reverse transcribed, so sequencing captured expressed TCRB transcripts. The data were produced by immunoSEQ multiplex PCR, yet TCRdb's version contains in-frame clones alone and is incomplete. The top ten clones hold approximately 0.021% of a sample with hundreds of thousands of clones, over 10% of them seen once. The sequenced sample consisted of naive CD4+ T cells from blood. The receptors shown here come from a man aged 18 to 35 with type 1 diabetes.

J is TRBJ2-7 and V is TRBV28, with D possibly matching TRBD1 (6 bases). Trimming took 6 bases from V and 1 from J, leaving 13 bases between them. Germline loops: CDR1 MDHEN, CDR2 SYDVKM. The length of the CDR3 is 14 residues. The CDR3 loop reads CASSFTGSSYEQYF. The DNA for the CDR3 is TGTGCCAGCAGCTTCACAGGGTCATCCTACGAGCAGTACTTC.

The V and J genes are TRBV9 and TRBJ1-2; no clear D. The CDR3 is 13 amino acids. Germline V gene data show CDR1 as SGDLS and CDR2 as YYNGEE. Trimming took 2 bases from V and 8 from J, leaving 13 bases between them. In nucleotides, the CDR3 is TGTGCCAGCAGCGTGGGCACCGAGGGAGGCTACACCTTC. Its translation: CASSVGTEGGYTF. The full variable domain, rest sourced from reference TRBV9 and TRBJ1-2, is DSGVTQTPKHLITATGQRVTLRCSPRSGDLSVYWYQQSLDQGLQFLIQYYNGEERAKGNILERFSAQQFPDLHSELNLSSLELGDSALYFCASSVGTEGGYTFGSGTRLTVV.

The rearrangement uses TRBV7-3 and TRBJ2-1; TRBD2 matches 11 bases. The CDR3 contains 15 residues. The V and J ends lost 3 bases and 4 bases, in that order; junction bases with no gene match: 2. Germline-derived CDR1 and CDR2 are SGHTA and FQGTGA. Written as DNA, the CDR3 is TGTGCCAGCAGCTTGACTAGCGGGGAATACAATGAGCAGTTCTTC. Translation gives CASSLTSGEYNEQFF.

The chain couples TRBV7-2 to TRBJ2-1, with 9 bases identical to TRBD1. The CDR3 extends over 14 amino acids. Germline CDR1 SGHTA, CDR2 FQGNSA. J lost 8 bases, V lost 5 bases, and 7 bases had no gene match. CDR3 nucleotide sequence: TGTGCCAGCAGCCCTCGGACAGGGGACGATGAGCAGTTCTTC. Its protein is CASSPRTGDDEQFF. The full variable domain, rest sourced from reference TRBV7-2 and TRBJ2-1, is GAGVSQSPSNKVTEKGKDVELRCDPISGHTALYWYRQSLGQGLEFLIYFQGNSAPDKSGLPSDRFSAERTGGSVSTLTIQRTQQEDSAVYLCASSPRTGDDEQFFGPGTRLTVL.

There are a few counts of this clone. The CDR3 spells CAWSVPSGQDQPQHF. The CDR3 coding sequence is TGTGCCTGGAGTGTACCATCGGGACAGGATCAGCCCCAGCATTTT. The gene calls are TRBV30 and TRBJ1-5; 8 bases agree with TRBD1. Germline-derived CDR1 and CDR2 are GTSNPN and SVGIG (reference sequence). V lost 0 bases and J lost 5; bases outside the gene matches: 6. The CDR3 loop spans 15 amino acids.

This rearrangement joins TRBV11-2 to TRBJ1-4; D may be TRBD1 (5 bases). V was pared by 4 bases and J by 12 bases, with 21 bases between. The CDR3 covers 15 residues. The germline gives CDR1 SGHAT, CDR2 FQNNGV. CDR3 in DNA: TGTGCCAGCAGCTCAGACACGCCTGGCCCGGGGGAACTGTTTTTT. This sequence encodes CASSSDTPGPGELFF. Complete variable domain (other parts from reference TRBV11-2 and TRBJ1-4): EAGVAQSPRYKIIEKRQSVAFWCNPISGHATLYWYQQILGQGPKLLIQFQNNGVVDDSQLPKDRFSAERLKGVDSTLKIQPAKLEDSAVYLCASSSDTPGPGELFFGSGTQLSVL.

This clone was observed a handful of times. This chain connects TRBV7-2 to TRBJ2-5; 11 bases match TRBD2. CDR1 and CDR2 from the germline V gene are SGHTA and FQGNSA. CDR3 length: 16 residues. V was pared by 3 bases and J by 6 bases, with 9 bases of the junction left unmatched. The CDR3 region is CASSLPLAGGLQTQYF. CDR3 DNA sequence: TGTGCCAGCAGCTTGCCGTTAGCGGGGGGGCTCCAGACCCAGTACTTC.

The chain recombines TRBV5-1 with TRBJ2-1; 7 nucleotides align to TRBD2. The length of the CDR3 is 15 residues. CDR1 and CDR2 from the germline V gene are SGHRS and YFSETQ. V shed 5 bases and J 7 bases; nucleotides not matched to a gene: 12. CDR3 bases: TGCGCCAGCAGGGAAGAGAGGTGGGAGGGGAATGAGCAGTTCTTC. This gives the protein CASREERWEGNEQFF.

On this clone itself: The sample contains more than one DNA sequence encoding this CDR3. The rearrangement uses TRBV5-1 and TRBJ2-1, with no clear D. The V end lost 0 bases, the J end lost 6 bases, and 4 bases lay between the germline ends. Germline CDR1 SGHRS, CDR2 YFSETQ. The CDR3 runs to 12 residues. CDR3 in DNA: TGCGCCAGCAGCTTGGAGTCCAATGAGCAGTTCTTC. Translating it yields CASSLESNEQFF.

V usage is TRBV11-3 and J usage is TRBJ2-3, with D possibly matching TRBD1 (5 bases). Per germline, CDR1 SGHNT and CDR2 YENEEA. V lost 1 base and J lost 1, with 6 bases in between. The CDR3 contains 14 residues. CDR3 DNA sequence: TGTGCCAGCAGCTTAGGACAGCGCACAGATACGCAGTATTTT. Amino acid sequence: CASSLGQRTDTQYF.

This clone has only a few counts. This CDR3 is also generated by other DNA sequences in the sample. The chain employs TRBV5-6 and TRBJ2-5, with D hard to call. Germline V lookup: CDR1 SGHDT, CDR2 YYEEEE. The CDR3 has 11 residues. With 2 bases removed from V and 2 bases from J, the gap between germline ends came to 1 base. As DNA, the CDR3 is TGTGCCAGCAGCTTTCAAGAGACCCAGTACTTC. Translating gives CASSFQETQYF.

This clone was seen a handful of times. The chain uses TRBV28 and TRBJ1-2; D uncertain. Germline V gene data show CDR1 as MDHEN and CDR2 as SYDVKM. Trimming pared 8 bases from V and 2 bases from J, leaving 9 bases between. The CDR3 contains 12 residues. The CDR3 bases are TGTGCCAGCGGGAGTCCAAACTATGGCTACACCTTC. This codes for CASGSPNYGYTF.

The V call is TRBV9, the J call TRBJ1-2; TRBD1 agrees at 9 bases. This CDR3 has 14 amino acids. The junction had 5 bases not matched to a gene; V was cut back by 0 bases and J by 8 bases. From germline, CDR1 is SGDLS and CDR2 YYNGEE. The CDR3 is CASSVVGTGKGYTF. DNA for the CDR3: TGTGCCAGCAGCGTAGTCGGGACAGGGAAAGGCTACACCTTC.

The gene calls are TRBV28 and TRBJ1-1; D is uncertain. From germline, CDR1 is MDHEN and CDR2 SYDVKM. This CDR3 has 13 amino acids. Trimming pared 4 bases from V and 0 bases from J, leaving 6 bases between. CDR3 residues: CASSSSMNTEAFF. The CDR3 nucleotides read TGTGCCAGCAGTTCCAGCATGAACACTGAAGCTTTCTTT. Together with reference TRBV28 and TRBJ1-1, the CDR3 gives the full variable domain: DVKVTQSSRYLVKRTGEKVFLECVQDMDHENMFWYRQDPGLGLRLIYFSYDVKMKEKGDIPEGYSVSREKKERFSLILESASTNQTSMYLCASSSSMNTEAFFGQGTRLTVV.